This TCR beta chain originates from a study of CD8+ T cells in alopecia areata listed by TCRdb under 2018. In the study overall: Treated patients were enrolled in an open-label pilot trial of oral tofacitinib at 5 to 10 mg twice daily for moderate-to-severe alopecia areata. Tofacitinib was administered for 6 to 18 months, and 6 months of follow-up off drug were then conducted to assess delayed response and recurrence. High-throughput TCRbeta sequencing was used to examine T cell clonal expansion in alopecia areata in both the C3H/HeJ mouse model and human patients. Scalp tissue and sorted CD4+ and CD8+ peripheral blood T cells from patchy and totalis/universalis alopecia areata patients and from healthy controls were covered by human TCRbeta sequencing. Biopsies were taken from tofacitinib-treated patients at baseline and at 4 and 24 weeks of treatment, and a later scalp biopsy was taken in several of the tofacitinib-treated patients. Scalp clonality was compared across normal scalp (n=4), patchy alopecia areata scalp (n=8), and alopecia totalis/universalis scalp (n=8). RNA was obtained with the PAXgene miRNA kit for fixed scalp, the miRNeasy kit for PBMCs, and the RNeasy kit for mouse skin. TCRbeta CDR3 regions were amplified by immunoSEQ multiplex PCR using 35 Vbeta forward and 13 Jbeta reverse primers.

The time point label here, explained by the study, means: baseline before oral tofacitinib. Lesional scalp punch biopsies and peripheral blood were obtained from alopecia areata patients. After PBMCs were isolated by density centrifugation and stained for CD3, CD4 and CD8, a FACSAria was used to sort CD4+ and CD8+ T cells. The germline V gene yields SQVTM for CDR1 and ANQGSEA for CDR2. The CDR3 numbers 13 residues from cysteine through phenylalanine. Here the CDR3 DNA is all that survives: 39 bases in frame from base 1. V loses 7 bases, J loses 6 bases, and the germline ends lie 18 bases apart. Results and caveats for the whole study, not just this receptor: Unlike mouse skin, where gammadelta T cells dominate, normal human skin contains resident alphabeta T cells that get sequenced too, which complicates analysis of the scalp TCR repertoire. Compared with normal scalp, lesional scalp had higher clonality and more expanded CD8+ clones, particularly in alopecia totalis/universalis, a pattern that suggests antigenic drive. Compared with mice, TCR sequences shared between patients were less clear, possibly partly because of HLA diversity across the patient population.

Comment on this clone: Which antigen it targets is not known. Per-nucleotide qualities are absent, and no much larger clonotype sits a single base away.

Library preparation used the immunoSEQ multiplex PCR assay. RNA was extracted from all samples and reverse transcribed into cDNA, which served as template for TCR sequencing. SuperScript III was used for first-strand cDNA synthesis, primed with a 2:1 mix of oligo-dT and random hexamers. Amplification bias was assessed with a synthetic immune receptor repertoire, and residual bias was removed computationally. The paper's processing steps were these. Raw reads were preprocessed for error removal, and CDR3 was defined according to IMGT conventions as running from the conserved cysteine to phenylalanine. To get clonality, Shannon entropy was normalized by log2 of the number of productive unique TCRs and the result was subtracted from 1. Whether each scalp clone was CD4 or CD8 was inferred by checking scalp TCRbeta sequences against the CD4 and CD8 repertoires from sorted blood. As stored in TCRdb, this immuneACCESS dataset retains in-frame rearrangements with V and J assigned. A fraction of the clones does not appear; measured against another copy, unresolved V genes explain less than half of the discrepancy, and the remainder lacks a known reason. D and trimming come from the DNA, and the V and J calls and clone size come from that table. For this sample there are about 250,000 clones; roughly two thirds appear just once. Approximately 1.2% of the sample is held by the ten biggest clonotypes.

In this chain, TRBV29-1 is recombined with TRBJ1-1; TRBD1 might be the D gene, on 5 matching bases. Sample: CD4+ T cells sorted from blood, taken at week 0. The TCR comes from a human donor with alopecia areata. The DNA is TGCAGCGCTCTGAAGCAGGGAAACTCTGAAGCTTTCTTT. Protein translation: CSALKQGNSEAFF.